Listed below are T cell receptor beta chains from one sample, sequenced in a study of CD8 T cells in Susac syndrome. TCRdb reprocessed the immunoSEQ multiplex PCR reads via MiXCR and lists one record per CDR3 protein. The sample consists of about 80,000 distinct CDR3 sequences, approximately 94% of them appearing once. The sample was CD8+ T cells from PBMCs. The receptors were sampled from a human donor in good health. The conserved cysteine and the conserved F or W are not part of the CDR3 here. The D gene is left open where the match is weak.

v_gene,d_gene,len,CDR3aa
TRBV14,-,16,ASSRTTTQGSGANVLT
TRBV20-1,-,15,SANPSGGQRTFYEQY
TRBV4-2,TRBD2,16,ASSQGSRTSGKGHEQF
TRBV7-9,-,13,ASSLDILEEETQY
TRBV10-3,-,12,AISQRGLDNEQF
TRBV3-1,TRBD2,13,ASSQLMGGSDEQF
TRBV5-6,-,12,ASSQTRYTDTQY
TRBV6-2/TRBV6-3,TRBD1,12,ASRDSTGLQPQH
TRBV7-9,-,10,ASSPDHTEAF
TRBV20-1,TRBD1,12,SAVSGTDAYEQY
TRBV11-2,-,13,ASSLEYGPQETQY